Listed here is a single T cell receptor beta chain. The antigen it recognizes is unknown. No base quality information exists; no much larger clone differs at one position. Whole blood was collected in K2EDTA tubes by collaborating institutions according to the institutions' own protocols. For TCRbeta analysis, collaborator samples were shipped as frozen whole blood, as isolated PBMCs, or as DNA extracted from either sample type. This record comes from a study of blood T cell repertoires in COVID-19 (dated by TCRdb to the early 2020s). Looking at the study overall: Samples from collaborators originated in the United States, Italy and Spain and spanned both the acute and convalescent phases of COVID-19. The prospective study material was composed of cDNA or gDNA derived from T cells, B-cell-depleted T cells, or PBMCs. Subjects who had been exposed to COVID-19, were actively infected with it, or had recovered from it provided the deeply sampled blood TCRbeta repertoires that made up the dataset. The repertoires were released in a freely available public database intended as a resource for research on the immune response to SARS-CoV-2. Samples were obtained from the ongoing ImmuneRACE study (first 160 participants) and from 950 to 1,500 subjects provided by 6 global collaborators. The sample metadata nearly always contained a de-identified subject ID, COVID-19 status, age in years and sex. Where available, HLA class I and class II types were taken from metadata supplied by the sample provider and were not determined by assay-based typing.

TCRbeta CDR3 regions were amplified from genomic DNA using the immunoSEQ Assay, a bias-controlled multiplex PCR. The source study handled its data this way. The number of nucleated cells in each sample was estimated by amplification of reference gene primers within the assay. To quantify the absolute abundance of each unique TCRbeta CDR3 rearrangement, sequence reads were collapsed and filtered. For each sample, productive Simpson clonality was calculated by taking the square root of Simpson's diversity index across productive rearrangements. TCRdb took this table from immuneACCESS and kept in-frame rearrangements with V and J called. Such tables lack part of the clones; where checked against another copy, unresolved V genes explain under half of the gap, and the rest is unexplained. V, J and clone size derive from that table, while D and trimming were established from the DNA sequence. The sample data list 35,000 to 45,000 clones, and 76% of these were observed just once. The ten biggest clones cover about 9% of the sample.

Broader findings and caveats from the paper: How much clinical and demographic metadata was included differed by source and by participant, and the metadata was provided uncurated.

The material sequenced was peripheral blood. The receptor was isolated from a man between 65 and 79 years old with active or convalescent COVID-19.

The CDR3 reads CASSSRRSPSYNSPLHF. The nucleotide sequence is given as TGTGCCAGCAGTTCCCGACGGAGCCCGTCCTATAATTCACCCCTCCACTTT. The receptor chain draws on TRBV27 and TRBJ1-6, with the D gene not confidently named. Trimming costs V 4 bases and J 1 base, and their ends lie 14 bases apart. Its CDR3 holds 17 amino acids, cysteine through phenylalanine. The read is trimmed to its CDR3 DNA, 51 bases read in frame from base 1. The germline V gene (reference sequence) supplies CDR1 MNHEY and CDR2 SMNVEV.